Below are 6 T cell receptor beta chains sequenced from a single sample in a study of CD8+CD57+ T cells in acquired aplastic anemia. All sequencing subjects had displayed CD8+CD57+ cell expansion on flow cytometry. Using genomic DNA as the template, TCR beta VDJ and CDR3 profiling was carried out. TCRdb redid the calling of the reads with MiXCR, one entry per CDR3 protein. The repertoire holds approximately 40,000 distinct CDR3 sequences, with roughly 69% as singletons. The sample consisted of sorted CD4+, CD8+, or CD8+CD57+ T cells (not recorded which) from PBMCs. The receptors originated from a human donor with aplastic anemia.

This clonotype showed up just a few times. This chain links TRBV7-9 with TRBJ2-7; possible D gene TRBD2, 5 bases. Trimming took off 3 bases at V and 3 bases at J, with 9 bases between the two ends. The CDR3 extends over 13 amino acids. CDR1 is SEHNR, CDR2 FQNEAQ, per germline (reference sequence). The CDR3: CASSFAEGYEQYF. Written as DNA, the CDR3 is TGTGCCAGCAGCTTTGCAGAGGGCTACGAGCAGTACTTC.

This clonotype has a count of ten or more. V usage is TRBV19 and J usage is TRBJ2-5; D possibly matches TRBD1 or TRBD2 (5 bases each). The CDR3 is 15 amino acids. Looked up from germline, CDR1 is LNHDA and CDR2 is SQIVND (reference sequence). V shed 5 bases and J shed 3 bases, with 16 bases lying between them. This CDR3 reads CASSGPGREEETQYF. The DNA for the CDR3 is TGTGCCAGTAGTGGGCCGGGACGCGAAGAAGAGACCCAGTACTTC.

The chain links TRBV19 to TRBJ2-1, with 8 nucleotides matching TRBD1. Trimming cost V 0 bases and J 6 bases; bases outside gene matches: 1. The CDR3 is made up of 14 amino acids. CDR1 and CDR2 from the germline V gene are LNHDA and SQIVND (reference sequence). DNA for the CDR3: TGTGCCAGTAGTATAGAACAGGGGGGCAATGAGCAGTTCTTC. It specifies CASSIEQGGNEQFF.

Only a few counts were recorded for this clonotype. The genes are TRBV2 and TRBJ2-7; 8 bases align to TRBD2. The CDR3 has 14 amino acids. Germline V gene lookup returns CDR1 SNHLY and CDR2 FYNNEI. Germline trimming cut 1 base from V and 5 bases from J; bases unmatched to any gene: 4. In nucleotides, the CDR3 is TGTGCCAGCAGTGAAGACCCCGGGAGGGACGAGCAGTACTTC. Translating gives CASSEDPGRDEQYF.

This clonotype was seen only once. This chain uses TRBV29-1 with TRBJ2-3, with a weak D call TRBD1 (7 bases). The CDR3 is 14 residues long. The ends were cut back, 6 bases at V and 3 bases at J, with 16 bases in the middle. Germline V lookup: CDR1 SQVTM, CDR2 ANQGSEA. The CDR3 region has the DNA TGCAGCGTCCCAGGACAGGAGGGGACAGATACGCAGTATTTT. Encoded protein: CSVPGQEGTDTQYF.

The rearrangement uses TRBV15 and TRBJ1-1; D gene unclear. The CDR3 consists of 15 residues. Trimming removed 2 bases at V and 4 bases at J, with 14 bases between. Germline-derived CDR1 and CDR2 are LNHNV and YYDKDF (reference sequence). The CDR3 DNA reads TGTGCCACCAGCAGATCCAAGACTCAAACCACTGAAGCTTTCTTT. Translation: CATSRSKTQTTEAFF.